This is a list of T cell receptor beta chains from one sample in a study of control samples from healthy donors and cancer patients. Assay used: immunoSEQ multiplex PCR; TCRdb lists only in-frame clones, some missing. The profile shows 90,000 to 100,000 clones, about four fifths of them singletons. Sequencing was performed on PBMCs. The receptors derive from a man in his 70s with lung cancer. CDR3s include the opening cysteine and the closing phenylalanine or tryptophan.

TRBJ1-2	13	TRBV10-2	CASSESWSPGYTF
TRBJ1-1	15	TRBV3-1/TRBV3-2	CASSQEKGPGASLFF
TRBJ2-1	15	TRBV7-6	CASSSPGTSGVEQFF
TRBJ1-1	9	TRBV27	CAVDTEAFF
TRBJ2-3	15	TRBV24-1	CATSTKASRTDTQYF
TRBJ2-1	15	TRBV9	CASSVVGSSYNEQFF
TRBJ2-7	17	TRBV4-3	CASSQVSSSGGGAEQYF
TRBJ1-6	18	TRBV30	CAWGKFRTPGPVNSPLHF
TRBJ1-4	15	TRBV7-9	CASSSYRGTNEKLFF
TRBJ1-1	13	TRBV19	CASSIRQGFEAFF
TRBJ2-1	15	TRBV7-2	CASSQGQGTRSEQFF
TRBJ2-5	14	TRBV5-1	CASSSRRSQETQYF
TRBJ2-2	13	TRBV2	CAGEGPYTGELFF
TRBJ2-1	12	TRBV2	CASSEPGDEQFF
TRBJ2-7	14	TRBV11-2	CASSLARGQGEQYF
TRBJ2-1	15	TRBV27	CASKARQGDNNEQFF
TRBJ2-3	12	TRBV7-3	CASSPDTDTQYF
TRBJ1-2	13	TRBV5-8	CASSLFQGNGYTF
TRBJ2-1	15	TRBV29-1	CSVATPSGGANEQFF
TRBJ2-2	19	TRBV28	CASSLPIGTSGGDTGELFF
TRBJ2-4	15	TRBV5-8	CASTQTGRAKNIQYF
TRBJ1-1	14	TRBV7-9	CASSFIQGNTEAFF
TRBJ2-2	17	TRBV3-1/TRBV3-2	CASSHPGLAGHTGELFF
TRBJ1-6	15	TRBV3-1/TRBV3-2	CASSQGTGTVLPLHF
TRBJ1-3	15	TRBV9	CASSVGEFSGNTIYF
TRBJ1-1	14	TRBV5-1	CASSYTTGLTEAFF
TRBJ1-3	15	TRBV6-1	CASSEPRGLGNTIYF
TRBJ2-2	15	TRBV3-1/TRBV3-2	CASSRLAGSTGELFF
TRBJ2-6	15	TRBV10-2	CASRDYRSGANVLTF
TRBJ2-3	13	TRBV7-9	CASSPTITDTQYF
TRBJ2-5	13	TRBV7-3	CASSGGVGETQYF
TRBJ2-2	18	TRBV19	CASSSRSTGGWYTGELFF
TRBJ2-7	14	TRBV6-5	CASRAGQGTYEQYF
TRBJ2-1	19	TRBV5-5	CASSSLTGLLRLVFDEQFF
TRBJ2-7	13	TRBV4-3	CASSLRVTYEQYF
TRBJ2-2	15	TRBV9	CASRQDPVNTGELFF
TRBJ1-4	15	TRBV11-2	CASSKLGTGNEKLFF
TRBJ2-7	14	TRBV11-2	CASSRRDRSYEQYF
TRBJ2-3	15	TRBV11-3	CASSLTSVAPDTQYF
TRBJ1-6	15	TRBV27	CASKQTGHSNSPLHF
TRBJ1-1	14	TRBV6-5	CASSIRTGGAEAFF
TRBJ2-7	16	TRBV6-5	CASSYSLGRGSYEQYF
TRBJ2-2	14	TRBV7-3	CASSLTFDKPELFF
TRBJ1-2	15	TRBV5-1	CASSPEGQLNYGYTF
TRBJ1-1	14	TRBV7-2	CASSPILGVSEAFF
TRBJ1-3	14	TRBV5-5	CASSWGKSGNTIYF
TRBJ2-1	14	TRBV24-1	CATSEQRGNNEQFF
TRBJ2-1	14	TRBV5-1	CASSVGGASGEQFF
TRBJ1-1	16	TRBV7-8	CASSLRRGPGGTEAFF
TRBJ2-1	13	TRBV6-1	CASSEVVFNEQFF
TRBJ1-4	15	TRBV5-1	CASSLAGTGNEKLFF
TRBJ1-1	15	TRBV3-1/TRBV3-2	CASSPYGGRDTEAFF
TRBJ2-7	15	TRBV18	CASSSRGDRTYEQYF
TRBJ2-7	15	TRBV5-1	CASSLVDPGPYEQYF
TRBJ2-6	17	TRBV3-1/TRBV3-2	CASRQGLPLSGANVLTF